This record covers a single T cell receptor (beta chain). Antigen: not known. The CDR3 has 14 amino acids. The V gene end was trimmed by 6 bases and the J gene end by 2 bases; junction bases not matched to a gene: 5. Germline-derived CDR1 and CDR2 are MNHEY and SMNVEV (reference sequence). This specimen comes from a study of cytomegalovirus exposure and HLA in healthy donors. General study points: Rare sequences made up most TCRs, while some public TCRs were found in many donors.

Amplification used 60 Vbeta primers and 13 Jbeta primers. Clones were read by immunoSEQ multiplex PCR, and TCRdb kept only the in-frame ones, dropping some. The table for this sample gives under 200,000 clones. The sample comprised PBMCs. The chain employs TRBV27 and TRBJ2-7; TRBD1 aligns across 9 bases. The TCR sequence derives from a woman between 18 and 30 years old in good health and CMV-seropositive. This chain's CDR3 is CASSGTGSTYEQYF. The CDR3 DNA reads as TGTGCCAGCAGCGGGACAGGGAGTACCTACGAGCAGTACTTC.